The 30 T cell receptor beta chains listed next were all sequenced from one sample in a study of beta chain features in type 1 diabetes. TCRB transcripts that were expressed got sequenced, as all of the isolated RNA had been reverse transcribed. Libraries were prepared by immunoSEQ multiplex PCR; TCRdb keeps only in-frame clonotypes and omits some of them. The data hold fewer than 550,000 clones, with over 9.5% observed a single time. The specimen sequenced was naive CD4+ T cells from blood. These TCRs come from a woman in her late teens or twenties in good health.

The gene calls are TRBV30 and TRBJ2-7, with D tentatively TRBD2 (6 bases). CDR1 GTSNPN and CDR2 SVGIG come from the germline V gene (reference sequence). The CDR3 extends over 14 amino acids. V was clipped by 2 bases and J by 4 bases, with 15 bases between them. The CDR3 region is CAWSRRGSGYEQYF. The CDR3 DNA reads as TGTGCCTGGAGTCGACGGGGGTCGGGGTACGAGCAGTACTTC.

The chain employs TRBV4-1 and TRBJ2-1; TRBD1 aligns across 9 bases. The germline gives CDR1 MGHRA, CDR2 YSYEKL. CDR3 length: 14 amino acids. The V and J ends lost 3 bases and 13 bases, in that order; junction bases with no gene match: 10. CDR3 residues: CASSHVPTGGSQFF. The CDR3 DNA is TGCGCCAGCAGCCACGTCCCGACAGGGGGAAGCCAGTTCTTC.

The chain employs TRBV29-1 and TRBJ2-5, with D maybe TRBD1 (7 bases). The germline gives CDR1 SQVTM, CDR2 ANQGSEA. Between the trimmed V and J ends, which lost 4 bases and 4 bases, there was a span of 16 bases. CDR3 size: 14 residues. CDR3 region: CSVGGDSVGETQYF. The DNA of the CDR3 is TGCAGCGTTGGCGGGGACAGTGTGGGAGAGACCCAGTACTTC.

This clone has a handful of counts. The V gene is TRBV5-4, the J gene TRBJ2-6; possibly TRBD2 for D (6 bases). V was trimmed by 3 bases and J by 2 bases, leaving 12 bases between them. Germline CDR1 is SGHNT and CDR2 is YYREEE (reference sequence). This CDR3 is built from 16 residues. Here the CDR3 DNA reads TGTGCCAGCAGCTCTGACCCGGGAGCTGGGGCCAACGTCCTGACTTTC. Translating it yields CASSSDPGAGANVLTF.

This chain uses TRBV29-1 with TRBJ2-1; tentative D call: TRBD2 (5 bases). Germline V gene lookup returns CDR1 SQVTM and CDR2 ANQGSEA. The CDR3 is 11 residues long. Trimming shortened V by 5 bases and J by 6 bases, and 8 bases separated the two germline ends. The CDR3 region is CSVSGVNEQFF. The CDR3, as DNA: TGCAGCGTTTCCGGGGTCAATGAGCAGTTCTTC.

The chain carries TRBV19 and TRBJ1-6, with D perhaps TRBD1 (5 bases). Per germline, CDR1 LNHDA and CDR2 SQIVND (reference sequence). CDR3 length: 14 residues. Trimming took off 5 bases at V and 10 bases at J, with 15 bases between the two ends. Here the CDR3 DNA reads TGTGCCAGTAGTCTCAGGGAAGCGCTATCACCCCTCCACTTT. This codes for CASSLREALSPLHF.

This clone turned up a few times. The chain joins TRBV4-2 to TRBJ2-1, with unresolved D. V was pared by 4 bases and J by 4 bases, with 17 bases between. Germline V CDR1 and CDR2: LGHNA, YNFKEQ. This CDR3 region has 16 residues. The CDR3 sequence is CASSPWAERTYNEQFF. DNA for the CDR3: TGTGCCAGCAGCCCTTGGGCGGAGCGCACTTACAATGAGCAGTTCTTC.

This clone was recorded a few times. CDR3 protein: CASSGRPYNEQFF. CDR3 bases: TGTGCCAGCAGCGGGAGACCCTACAATGAGCAGTTCTTC. The chain joins TRBV7-3 to TRBJ2-1, with TRBD2 as a possible D gene (5 bases). CDR3 length: 13 amino acids. In germline, CDR1 is SGHTA, CDR2 FQGTGA. V lost 5 bases and J lost 2, with 7 bases in between.

This clone was observed a handful of times. V usage is TRBV7-2 and J usage is TRBJ2-7, with a weak D call TRBD1 (6 bases). CDR3 length equals 13 residues. Germline assignment: CDR1 SGHTA and CDR2 FQGNSA. V dropped 0 bases and J dropped 3 bases, with 6 bases sitting between them. The CDR3 is CASSLAGHYEQYF. The CDR3 nucleotides are TGTGCCAGCAGCTTAGCGGGACACTACGAGCAGTACTTC.

The J gene is TRBJ1-4, the V gene TRBV2; unclear D gene. The CDR3 spans 13 residues. CDR1 and CDR2 from the germline V gene are SNHLY and FYNNEI. Deletions cut 1 base from V and 7 bases from J, with 7 bases between. This CDR3 is CASSEGTVEKLFF. The CDR3 bases are TGTGCCAGCAGTGAAGGGACGGTTGAAAAACTGTTTTTT.

This clone was seen a handful of times. The CDR3 DNA reads as TGCAGCGTGCTCGAGGACAGGGGGCAGCCCCAGCATTTT. Its protein product is CSVLEDRGQPQHF. This chain connects TRBV29-1 to TRBJ1-5; 10 nucleotides align to TRBD1. Germline values: CDR1 SQVTM, CDR2 ANQGSEA. This CDR3 comprises 13 residues. The V segment lost 6 bases and the J segment 7 bases; nucleotides outside the gene matches: 6.

V gene TRBV7-9 combines with J gene TRBJ2-7; D remains unclear. Germline V gene sequence: CDR1 SEHNR, CDR2 FQNEAQ (reference sequence). The CDR3 is 13 amino acids. V shed 5 bases and J shed 7 bases, with 15 bases lying between them. CDR3 residues: CASSPTRLVEQYF. The CDR3 nucleotides are TGTGCCAGCAGCCCGACCAGACTGGTGGAGCAGTACTTC.

The V call is TRBV28, the J call TRBJ1-1; unclear D gene. Germline V gives CDR1 MDHEN, CDR2 SYDVKM. V was trimmed by 5 bases and J by 5 bases, leaving 15 bases between them. The CDR3 extends over 14 amino acids. The CDR3 sequence: CASSIQVQMTEAFF. CDR3 nucleotide sequence: TGTGCCAGCAGTATCCAGGTTCAGATGACTGAAGCTTTCTTT. The full variable domain, completed using reference TRBV28 and TRBJ1-1, is DVKVTQSSRYLVKRTGEKVFLECVQDMDHENMFWYRQDPGLGLRLIYFSYDVKMKEKGDIPEGYSVSREKKERFSLILESASTNQTSMYLCASSIQVQMTEAFFGQGTRLTVV.

The V gene is TRBV18, the J gene TRBJ1-1; possibly TRBD1 for D (5 bases). Looked up from germline, CDR1 is KGHSH and CDR2 is LQKENI. Deletions cut 6 bases from V and 1 base from J, with 9 bases between. The CDR3 length is 13 residues. CDR3 in amino acids: CASSEGQNTEAFF. CDR3 DNA: TGTGCCAGCTCCGAGGGGCAGAACACTGAAGCTTTCTTT. The full variable domain, rest sourced from reference TRBV18 and TRBJ1-1, is NAGVMQNPRHLVRRRGQEARLRCSPMKGHSHVYWYRQLPEEGLKFMVYLQKENIIDESGMPKERFSAEFPKEGPSILRIQQVVRGDSAAYFCASSEGQNTEAFFGQGTRLTVV.

This clone was observed a few times. The chain is built from TRBV7-2 and TRBJ2-5, with TRBD2 matching over 9 bases. Germline V gives CDR1 SGHTA, CDR2 FQGNSA. This CDR3 contains 14 residues. Trimming removed 5 bases from V and 5 bases from J; junction bases left unmatched: 6. CDR3 nucleotides: TGTGCCAGCAGCAGCGCGGGGGGGCTTGAGACCCAGTACTTC. Translating gives CASSSAGGLETQYF.

The rearrangement uses TRBV18 and TRBJ2-5; D gene ambiguous. Germline CDR1 and CDR2: KGHSH and LQKENI. The ends were cut back, 2 bases at V and 4 bases at J, with 8 bases in the middle. This CDR3 has 13 residues. For the CDR3, the DNA is TGTGCCAGCTCACCAACTGGGGTAGAGACCCAGTACTTC. Protein sequence: CASSPTGVETQYF.

This clone came up a few times. The gene calls are TRBV7-7 and TRBJ2-1; 12 bases map to TRBD1. The CDR3 sequence is 14 residues long. Germline CDR1 and CDR2: SSHAT and FNYEAQ (reference sequence). The CDR3: CASSRDRGLGEQFF. CDR3 nucleotides: TGTGCTAGTTCCCGGGACAGGGGGCTCGGTGAGCAGTTCTTC.

V gene TRBV29-1 combines with J gene TRBJ2-2; TRBD1 aligns across 8 bases. The CDR3 totals 15 residues. Germline CDR1 is SQVTM and CDR2 is ANQGSEA. V lost 6 bases to trimming and J lost 4 bases; unmatched junction nucleotides: 10. As DNA, the CDR3 is TGCAGCGTGGGCCGCGGCAGGGGGCTCACCGGGGAGCTGTTTTTT. Encoded protein: CSVGRGRGLTGELFF.

This chain joins TRBV2 and TRBJ2-2; 7 bases agree with TRBD2. Unmatched junction bases numbered 2, after V lost 7 bases and J lost 6 bases. This CDR3 has 12 amino acids. In germline, CDR1 is SNHLY, CDR2 FYNNEI. In DNA form, the CDR3 reads TGTGCCAGCACGGGGGGTCCCGGGGAGCTGTTTTTT. The encoded protein is CASTGGPGELFF.

CDR3 amino acids: CASSQDQQGTYNEQFF. CDR3 DNA sequence: TGCGCCAGCAGCCAAGATCAACAGGGGACCTACAATGAGCAGTTCTTC. The V gene is TRBV4-1, the J gene TRBJ2-1; the match to TRBD1 covers 7 bases. The CDR3 consists of 16 residues. Germline V lookup: CDR1 MGHRA, CDR2 YSYEKL. The trim removed 0 bases at V and 2 bases at J, leaving 4 bases unmatched.

In its sample, this clone was seen a few times. The chain is built from TRBV7-2 and TRBJ2-2; possible D gene TRBD1, 5 bases. Looked up from germline, CDR1 is SGHTA and CDR2 is FQGNSA. The CDR3 sequence is 14 residues long. CDR3 region: CATRAGYLTGELFF. The CDR3 DNA reads as TGTGCTACAAGAGCAGGGTATCTCACCGGGGAGCTGTTTTTT.

The gene calls are TRBV25-1 and TRBJ2-3, with unresolved D. The CDR3 length is 11 residues. Germline CDR1 reads MGHDK; CDR2 reads SYGVNS. V shed 7 bases and J shed 8 bases, with 10 bases lying between them. The CDR3: CASTESSTQYF. CDR3 DNA: TGTGCCAGCACCGAAAGTAGTACGCAGTATTTT.

This clone turned up a few times. The junction shows a germline mismatch at one end, possibly a read error. The chain uses TRBV5-4 and TRBJ2-2, with D perhaps matching TRBD1 (6 bases). The germline V gene has CDR1 SGHNT and CDR2 YYREEE (reference sequence). The CDR3 runs to 15 residues. The CDR3 spells CASSLERGGTGELFF. The CDR3 DNA reads TGTGCCAGCAGTTTGGAAAGAGGGGGCACCGGGGAGCTGTTTTTT.

The J gene is TRBJ2-2, the V gene TRBV9, with 10 positions matching TRBD1. The length of the CDR3 is 14 residues. V was pared by 3 bases and J by 6 bases, with 2 bases of the junction left unmatched. Per the germline V gene, CDR1 is SGDLS and CDR2 is YYNGEE. CDR3 sequence: CASSGDRGAGELFF. The CDR3 nucleotides are TGTGCCAGCAGCGGGGACAGGGGCGCCGGGGAGCTGTTTTTT. The entire variable domain, with the rest obtained from reference TRBV9 and TRBJ2-2, is as follows: DSGVTQTPKHLITATGQRVTLRCSPRSGDLSVYWYQQSLDQGLQFLIQYYNGEERAKGNILERFSAQQFPDLHSELNLSSLELGDSALYFCASSGDRGAGELFFGEGSRLTVL.

The J gene is TRBJ2-7, the V gene TRBV5-6; D assignment may be TRBD1 or TRBD2 (5 bases each). The germline V and J ends were trimmed by 4 bases and 6 bases, with 20 bases remaining between them. From germline, CDR1 is SGHDT and CDR2 YYEEEE. The CDR3 is 15 amino acids. The CDR3 bases are TGTGCCAGCAGCCTGCGGGTTTCGGGGCAGCGCGAGCAGTACGTC. Its protein is CASSLRVSGQREQYV.

The chain links TRBV7-6 to TRBJ2-5; TRBD1 is a possible D gene (6 bases). Germline CDR1 SGHVS, CDR2 FNYEAQ. The CDR3 is 15 residues long. V lost 1 base, J lost 1 base, and 10 bases lay in between. CDR3 protein: CASSLVGGPQETQYF. CDR3 coding DNA: TGTGCCAGCAGCTTAGTAGGGGGTCCCCAAGAGACCCAGTACTTC.

This clone appeared a few times. The chain employs TRBV12-5 and TRBJ1-1; tentatively, D is TRBD1 (5 bases). The CDR3 spans 13 residues. V was pared by 7 bases and J by 4 bases, with 13 bases between. The germline CDR1 and CDR2 sequences are LGHNT and FRNRAP. CDR3 in DNA: TGTGCTAGTGCCTCTCCCGGGGCCACTGAAGCTTTCTTT. Translated: CASASPGATEAFF.

In DNA, the CDR3 is TGTGCCAGCAGCCTGGGCAGTTCCTATGGCTACACCTTC. It yields the protein CASSLGSSYGYTF. The chain couples TRBV7-2 to TRBJ1-2; D is undetermined. V was clipped by 5 bases and J by 4 bases, with 11 bases between them. Germline CDR1 is SGHTA and CDR2 is FQGNSA. The CDR3 runs 13 residues.

This clone was counted a few times. The chain carries TRBV7-2 and TRBJ2-5; D is perhaps TRBD1 or TRBD2 (5 bases each). Trimming shortened V by 5 bases and J by 1 base, and 14 bases separated the two germline ends. CDR1 and CDR2 (germline): SGHTA, FQGNSA. The CDR3 length is 15 residues. DNA for the CDR3: TGTGCCAGCAGCCCAGGGACCAGTCCCCAAGAGACCCAGTACTTC. This codes for CASSPGTSPQETQYF.

The rearrangement uses TRBV11-2 and TRBJ2-5, with D hard to call. This CDR3 has 13 residues. Germline V gene lookup returns CDR1 SGHAT and CDR2 FQNNGV. V dropped 2 bases and J dropped 4 bases, with 8 bases sitting between them. Written as DNA, the CDR3 is TGTGCCAGCAGCTTATCCGTCGGAGAGACCCAGTACTTC. Translating it yields CASSLSVGETQYF.